This T cell receptor (beta chain) was captured by sequencing in a study of T cell clonotyping in hematopoietic cell transplantation. Trimming removed 0 bases from V and 4 bases from J, with 6 bases in between. Germline CDR1 and CDR2: LGHNA and YNFKEQ. The CDR3 sequence is 13 residues long. Generated by immunoSEQ multiplex PCR, the TCRdb table keeps only in-frame clones and is missing some. Of 1,500 to 2,500 clones listed, approximately 90% are singletons. Sample: peripheral blood mononuclear cells, taken 30 days after allogeneic stem cell transplant. The receptor's source is a female patient aged 50 to 65 who had an allogeneic stem cell transplant from a related donor, so the T cells may come from the graft donor. Some clones in this sample may be carry-over from other donors' samples. This chain joins TRBV4-2 and TRBJ2-5; D is unclear. The CDR3: CASSQDRRETQYF. In DNA form, the CDR3 reads TGTGCCAGCAGCCAAGATAGGAGAGAGACCCAGTACTTC.